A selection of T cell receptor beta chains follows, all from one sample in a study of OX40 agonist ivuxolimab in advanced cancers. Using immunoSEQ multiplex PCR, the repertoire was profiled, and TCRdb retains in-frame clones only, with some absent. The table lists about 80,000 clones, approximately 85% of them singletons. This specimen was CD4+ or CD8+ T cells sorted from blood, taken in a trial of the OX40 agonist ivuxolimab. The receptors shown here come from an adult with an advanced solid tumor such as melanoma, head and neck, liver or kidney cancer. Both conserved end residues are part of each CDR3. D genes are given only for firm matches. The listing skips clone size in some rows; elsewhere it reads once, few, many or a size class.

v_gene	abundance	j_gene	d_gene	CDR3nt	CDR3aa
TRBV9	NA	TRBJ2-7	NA	TGTGCCAGCAGCCCCCGGGTGGGAAGCTCCTACGAGCAGTACTTC	CASSPRVGSSYEQYF
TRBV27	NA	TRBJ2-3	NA	TGTGCCAGCACCCTAGGGACTAGCACAGATACGCAGTATTTT	CASTLGTSTDTQYF
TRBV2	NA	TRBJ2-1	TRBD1	TGTGCCAGCAGTCTTGACAGGGGGGCAAATGAGCAGTTCTTC	CASSLDRGANEQFF
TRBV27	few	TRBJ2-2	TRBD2	TGTGCCAGCAGACTAGCGGGAGCCTCTTCCGGGGAGCTGTTTTTT	CASRLAGASSGELFF
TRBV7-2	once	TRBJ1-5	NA	TGTGCCAGCAGCCGACTCCGGACTCAGCCCCAGCATTTT	CASSRLRTQPQHF
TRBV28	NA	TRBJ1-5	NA	TGTGCCAGTACAATACTGGGACAGCCCCAGCATTTT	CASTILGQPQHF
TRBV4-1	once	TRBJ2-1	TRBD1	TGCGCCAGCAGCCAAGAGGGAACAGGGGGCCGTTACAATGAGCAGTTCTTC	CASSQEGTGGRYNEQFF
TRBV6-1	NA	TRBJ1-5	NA	TGTGCCAGCAGTGAAGCGGAGGGGTTTCAGCCCCAGCATTTT	CASSEAEGFQPQHF
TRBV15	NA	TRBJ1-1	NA	TGTGCCACCAGCAGAGTGGGGAGAGGGGGCACTGAAGCTTTCTTT	CATSRVGRGGTEAFF
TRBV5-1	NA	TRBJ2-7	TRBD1	TGCGCCAGCTCGGGACAGGGGGCCTACGAGCAGTACTTC	CASSGQGAYEQYF
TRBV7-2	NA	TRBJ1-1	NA	TGTGCCAGCAGCCCCGACGCAGGGGTGAGGACTGAAGCTTTCTTT	CASSPDAGVRTEAFF
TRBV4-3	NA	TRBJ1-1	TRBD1	TGCGCCAGCAGCTCTCAGGGGGGCGGCACTGAAGCTTTCTTT	CASSSQGGGTEAFF
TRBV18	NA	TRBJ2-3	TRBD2	TGTGCCAGCTCACCACTAGCGGGGGGGCGGTCGGATACGCAGTATTTT	CASSPLAGGRSDTQYF
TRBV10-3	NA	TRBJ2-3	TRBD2	TGTGCCATCAGGCCGACTAGCGCAGATACGCAGTATTTT	CAIRPTSADTQYF
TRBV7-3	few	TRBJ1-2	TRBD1	TGTGCCAGCAGCTCGGACAGGGGCGACTATGGCTACACCTTC	CASSSDRGDYGYTF
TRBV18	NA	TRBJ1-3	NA	TGTGCCAGCTCACCAGGGGATAGAAACACCATATATTTT	CASSPGDRNTIYF
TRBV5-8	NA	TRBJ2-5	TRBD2	TGTGCCAGCAGCCACACCGGGACTAGCGGACAAAGGGGAGAGACCCAGTACTTC	CASSHTGTSGQRGETQYF
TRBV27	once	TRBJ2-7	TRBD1	TGTGCCAGCAGTCGCAGGGGGAAAACCTACGAGCAGTACTTC	CASSRRGKTYEQYF